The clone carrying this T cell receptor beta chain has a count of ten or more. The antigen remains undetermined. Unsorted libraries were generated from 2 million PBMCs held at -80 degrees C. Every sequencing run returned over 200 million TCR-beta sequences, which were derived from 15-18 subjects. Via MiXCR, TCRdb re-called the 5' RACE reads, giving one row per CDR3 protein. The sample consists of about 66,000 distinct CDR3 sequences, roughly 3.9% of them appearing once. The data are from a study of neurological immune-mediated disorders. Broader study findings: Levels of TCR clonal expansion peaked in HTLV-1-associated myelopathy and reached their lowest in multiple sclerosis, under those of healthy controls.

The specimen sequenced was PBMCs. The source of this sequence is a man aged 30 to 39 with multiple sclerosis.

The chain's CDR3 is CSARVRGYSNQPQHF. For the CDR3, the DNA is TGCAGTGCTAGAGTTCGGGGTTATAGCAATCAGCCCCAGCATTTT. The J gene is TRBJ1-5, the V gene TRBV20-1; no reliable D call. V gave up 1 base and J gave up 0 bases, with 10 bases separating them. The germline CDR1 and CDR2 sequences are DFQATT and SNEGSKA (reference sequence). This CDR3 is 15 amino acids long.